Below, 23 T cell receptor beta chains from the same sample are listed, as sequenced in a study of cytomegalovirus exposure and HLA in healthy donors. The PCR employed 60 Vbeta primers together with 13 Jbeta primers. Using immunoSEQ multiplex PCR, the repertoire was profiled, and TCRdb retains in-frame clones only, with some absent. The top ten clones hold about 1.8% of a sample with fewer than 250,000 clones, about four fifths of them seen once. Sequencing was done on a sample of PBMCs. These receptors came from a man aged 18 to 29 in good health and CMV-seronegative.

The chain couples TRBV4-1 to TRBJ2-1; 8 bases fit TRBD2. Per germline, CDR1 MGHRA and CDR2 YSYEKL. V was clipped by 1 base and J by 3 bases; unmatched bases: 2. There are 15 residues in the CDR3. The CDR3 sequence is CASSQGSGSYNEQFF. Here the CDR3 DNA reads TGCGCCAGCAGCCAAGGCAGCGGGAGCTACAATGAGCAGTTCTTC.

The chain uses TRBV9 and TRBJ2-1, with D perhaps matching TRBD2 (5 bases). Between the trimmed V and J ends, which lost 1 base and 6 bases, there was a span of 8 bases. CDR1 and CDR2 (germline): SGDLS, YYNGEE. This CDR3 is 13 amino acids long. The DNA for the CDR3 is TGTGCCAGCAGCGTACGGGGATTCAATGAGCAGTTCTTC. Translating it yields CASSVRGFNEQFF.

The chain carries TRBV19 and TRBJ1-5, with D perhaps TRBD1 (5 bases). V lost 3 bases and J lost 0, with 9 bases in between. This CDR3 is 15 amino acids long. Germline loops: CDR1 LNHDA, CDR2 SQIVND (reference sequence). The CDR3 coding sequence is TGTGCCAGTAGTATCCGGGGGTATAGCAATCAGCCCCAGCATTTT. This codes for CASSIRGYSNQPQHF.

This chain links TRBV9 with TRBJ2-7; the match to TRBD2 covers 8 bases. This CDR3 has 14 amino acids. CDR1 and CDR2 (germline): SGDLS, YYNGEE. With 0 bases clipped from V and 2 bases from J, the junction kept 1 base outside the gene matches. The DNA of the CDR3 is TGTGCCAGCAGCGTAGAGGGACTAGCCTACGAGCAGTACTTC. The encoded protein is CASSVEGLAYEQYF.

V usage is TRBV9 and J usage is TRBJ1-3; D uncertain. Germline V lookup: CDR1 SGDLS, CDR2 YYNGEE. Trimming cost V 2 bases and J 0 bases, with 6 bases left between them. The CDR3 consists of 14 residues. CDR3 in amino acids: CASSVESSGNTIYF. DNA of the CDR3: TGTGCCAGCAGCGTGGAGAGCTCTGGAAACACCATATATTTT.

The chain employs TRBV27 and TRBJ2-7; D perhaps matches TRBD2 (7 bases). V gave up 8 bases and J gave up 6 bases, with 11 bases separating them. The CDR3 totals 11 residues. Per germline, CDR1 MNHEY and CDR2 SMNVEV (reference sequence). The CDR3 bases are TGTGCCAGCGGGGAGGGGGGCGAGCAGTACTTC. Protein: CASGEGGEQYF.

The chain is built from TRBV19 and TRBJ2-3, with D tentatively TRBD2 (5 bases). Germline values: CDR1 LNHDA, CDR2 SQIVND (reference sequence). The CDR3 is 15 residues long. V was shortened by 0 bases and J by 1 base, with 8 bases between the two germline ends. The CDR3 protein is CASSIEGSGTDTQYF. The CDR3 DNA sequence: TGTGCCAGTAGTATAGAAGGTAGCGGCACAGATACGCAGTATTTT.

Turning to this clone: The junction departs from the called germline gene at one end, perhaps through a read error. The chain combines TRBV6-1 with TRBJ1-2; tentatively, D is TRBD1 (6 bases). In germline, CDR1 is MNHNS, CDR2 SASEGT. The CDR3 consists of 17 residues. CDR3 bases: TGTGCCATCAGTGAGTCGAGCGGACAGCTTTTTAACTATGGCTACACCTTC. Translating gives CAISESSGQLFNYGYTF.

The V gene is TRBV6-1, the J gene TRBJ2-5, with 9 nucleotides matching TRBD2. The DNA end is more similar to TRBJ2-7, so the J call may be wrong. The CDR3 covers 14 residues. The germline V gene has CDR1 MNHNS and CDR2 SASEGT. The CDR3 region has the DNA TGTGCCAGCTGCCCGGAACTAGCGGGCCACGAGCAGTACTTC. It translates to CASCPELAGHEQYF.

The chain recombines TRBV5-1 with TRBJ2-5; 12 bases agree with TRBD1. The DNA end is a closer match to TRBJ2-7, so the J assignment may be wrong. The germline gives CDR1 SGHRS, CDR2 YFSETQ. The CDR3 sequence is 14 residues long. CDR3 protein: CASSPGTGGFEQYF. The CDR3 DNA follows: TGCGCCAGCAGCCCCGGGACAGGGGGCTTCGAGCAGTACTTC.

The chain has TRBV4-1 and TRBJ2-3; TRBD2 agrees at 9 bases. The germline V gene encodes CDR1 MGHRA and CDR2 YSYEKL. CDR3 length: 15 amino acids. The V and J ends lost 1 base and 5 bases, in that order; junction bases with no gene match: 4. CDR3: CASSQVAGVRDTQYF. In DNA, the CDR3 is TGCGCCAGCAGCCAAGTAGCGGGAGTCCGAGATACGCAGTATTTT.

The CDR3 protein is CASSENSEQFF. The CDR3 DNA is TGTGCCAGCAGCGAAAATAGTGAGCAGTTCTTC. This chain joins TRBV7-3 and TRBJ2-1; D is unclear. This CDR3 spans 11 amino acids. Germline assignment: CDR1 SGHTA and CDR2 FQGTGA. V lost 5 bases to trimming and J lost 9 bases, with 8 bases between them.

The gene calls are TRBV6-6 and TRBJ2-5, with 8 positions matching TRBD1. Germline CDR1 is MNHNY and CDR2 is SVGAGI (reference sequence). This CDR3 is built from 16 residues. J gave up 5 bases and V 2 bases, and 10 bases lay outside the gene matches. DNA of the CDR3: TGTGCCAGCAGTTACCCCCCGGGACAGGAGTTGGAGACCCAGTACTTC. Its protein product is CASSYPPGQELETQYF.

As concerns this clone: Within the sample, other DNA sequences also encode this same CDR3. The chain has TRBV5-1 and TRBJ2-3; TRBD2 matches 15 bases. The CDR3 has 18 residues. V lost 0 bases and J lost 3; bases outside the gene matches: 5. Per germline, CDR1 SGHRS and CDR2 YFSETQ. The CDR3 region is CASSLGGLAGGLTDTQYF. The CDR3 region has the DNA TGCGCCAGCAGCTTGGGGGGACTAGCGGGGGGCTTAACAGATACGCAGTATTTT.

Only a few counts were recorded for this clone. The chain joins TRBV18 to TRBJ1-2, with D unresolved. The CDR3 sequence is 14 residues long. V was shortened by 2 bases and J by 5 bases, with 12 bases between the two germline ends. The germline V gene encodes CDR1 KGHSH and CDR2 LQKENI. CDR3 region: CASSPEGKEYGYTF. The CDR3 bases are TGTGCCAGCTCACCAGAGGGAAAGGAATATGGCTACACCTTC.

This rearrangement joins TRBV25-1 to TRBJ2-5, with D maybe TRBD2 (5 bases). Matching the DNA end better, TRBJ2-7 makes the J call doubtful. The V gene's germline CDR1 is MGHDK and CDR2 SYGVNS. This CDR3 comprises 14 residues. DNA of the CDR3: TGTGCCAGCAGTGAATATCGGGGATCCGACGAGCAGTACTTC. Its translation: CASSEYRGSDEQYF.

The chain links TRBV7-2 to TRBJ1-2; perhaps TRBD1 as D (6 bases). The V gene's germline CDR1 is SGHTA and CDR2 FQGNSA. The germline V and J ends were trimmed by 0 bases and 2 bases, with 13 bases remaining between them. The CDR3 contains 16 residues. CDR3 residues: CASSLASTGSNYGYTF. The CDR3 nucleotides read TGTGCCAGCAGCTTAGCGAGCACAGGGTCGAACTATGGCTACACCTTC.

V gene TRBV27 combines with J gene TRBJ2-7; TRBD1 might be the D (5 bases). Germline V gene sequence: CDR1 MNHEY, CDR2 SMNVEV (reference sequence). There are 13 residues in the CDR3. Trimming took 6 bases from V and 1 from J, leaving 10 bases between them. The CDR3 nucleotides read TGTGCCAGCAGCCGCAGGGCATCCTACGAGCAGTACTTC. Amino acid sequence: CASSRRASYEQYF.

V is TRBV5-1 and J is TRBJ2-2; TRBD2 matches at 8 bases. CDR1 is SGHRS, CDR2 YFSETQ, per germline. After removal of 4 bases from V and 3 bases from J, the junction contained 8 bases not matched to a gene. The CDR3 runs 16 residues. The CDR3 sequence: CASSLPGTRHTGELFF. The CDR3 nucleotides are TGCGCCAGCAGCCTACCCGGGACTAGACACACCGGGGAGCTGTTTTTT.

V is TRBV27 and J is TRBJ1-4; 11 nucleotides align to TRBD1. The CDR3 is 15 amino acids. Germline-derived CDR1 and CDR2 are MNHEY and SMNVEV (reference sequence). After removal of 6 bases from V and 8 bases from J, the junction contained 8 bases not matched to a gene. The CDR3, as DNA: TGTGCCAGCAGAACATGGGGGACAGGGGGGGAAAAACTGTTTTTT. This gives the protein CASRTWGTGGEKLFF.

The V and J genes are TRBV7-3 and TRBJ2-5; 9 nucleotides align to TRBD1. This CDR3 spans 15 amino acids. The trim removed 2 bases at V and 5 bases at J, leaving 6 bases unmatched. Germline V gene data show CDR1 as SGHTA and CDR2 as FQGTGA. As DNA, the CDR3 is TGTGCCAGCAGCTTAGGGGACAGGGACGGGGAGACCCAGTACTTC. This sequence encodes CASSLGDRDGETQYF.

The J gene is TRBJ1-5, the V gene TRBV6-1; TRBD1 might be the D (5 bases). Germline V gives CDR1 MNHNS, CDR2 SASEGT. The CDR3 runs 14 residues. V was shortened by 0 bases and J by 3 bases, with 6 bases between the two germline ends. The CDR3 loop reads CASSEAGDNQPQHF. CDR3 bases: TGTGCCAGCAGTGAAGCAGGGGACAATCAGCCCCAGCATTTT.

This chain connects TRBV30 to TRBJ1-3, with no clear D. The V end was cut by 3 bases, the J end by 2 bases, with 11 bases between. The germline gives CDR1 GTSNPN, CDR2 SVGIG (reference sequence). The CDR3 loop spans 14 amino acids. The CDR3 DNA reads as TGTGCCTGGAGCCGGGGAAATGCTGGAAACACCATATATTTT. Protein product: CAWSRGNAGNTIYF.